This section outlines one T cell receptor (beta chain) sequence together with its context. PCR amplification relied on 60 Vbeta primers (plus 13 Jbeta primers). TCRdb's table, derived via immunoSEQ multiplex PCR, lists solely in-frame clones and lacks some. The data show about 110,000 clones, over 65% seen once. V gave up 5 bases and J gave up 4 bases; unmatched junction bases: 3. Germline lookup yields CDR1 SGHAT and CDR2 FQNNGV. The length of the CDR3 is 14 residues. The data were obtained in a study of cytomegalovirus exposure and HLA in healthy donors. This chain joins TRBV11-2 and TRBJ1-5; TRBD1 aligns across 9 bases. The sample comprised PBMCs. The TCR comes from a young man in good health and CMV-seropositive. The CDR3 bases are TGTGCCAGCAGCCAAGACAGGGGGAATCAGCCCCAGCATTTT. Protein sequence: CASSQDRGNQPQHF.